This TCR beta chain emerged from a study of beta chain features in type 1 diabetes. For this clone: As yet, its antigen is unknown.

Notes on the study in general: TCRB CDR3s were moderately but significantly shorter in Type 1 diabetes patients in all four CD4+ subsets. VDJ junctions from type 1 diabetes patients carried fewer insertions and larger deletions.

Expressed TCRB transcripts were sequenced because the entire RNA isolate underwent reverse transcription. Naive, central memory and regulatory T cell samples produced a mean of about 3.4 million reads. Clones were read by immunoSEQ multiplex PCR, and TCRdb kept only the in-frame ones, dropping some. The sample includes some 700,000 clones, roughly 13% of them seen just once. V lost 0 bases, J lost 6 bases, and 15 bases lay in between. CDR1 and CDR2 from the germline V gene are SEHNR and FQNEAQ (reference sequence). The length of the CDR3 is 16 residues. The receptor was isolated from a man younger than 35 with type 1 diabetes. The sample comprised naive CD4+ T cells from blood. V and J are TRBV7-9 and TRBJ1-3; D call uncertain. The CDR3 DNA reads TGTGCCAGCAGCTTAGCGCGAGGCAGAGACCTAAACACCATATATTTT. This codes for CASSLARGRDLNTIYF.